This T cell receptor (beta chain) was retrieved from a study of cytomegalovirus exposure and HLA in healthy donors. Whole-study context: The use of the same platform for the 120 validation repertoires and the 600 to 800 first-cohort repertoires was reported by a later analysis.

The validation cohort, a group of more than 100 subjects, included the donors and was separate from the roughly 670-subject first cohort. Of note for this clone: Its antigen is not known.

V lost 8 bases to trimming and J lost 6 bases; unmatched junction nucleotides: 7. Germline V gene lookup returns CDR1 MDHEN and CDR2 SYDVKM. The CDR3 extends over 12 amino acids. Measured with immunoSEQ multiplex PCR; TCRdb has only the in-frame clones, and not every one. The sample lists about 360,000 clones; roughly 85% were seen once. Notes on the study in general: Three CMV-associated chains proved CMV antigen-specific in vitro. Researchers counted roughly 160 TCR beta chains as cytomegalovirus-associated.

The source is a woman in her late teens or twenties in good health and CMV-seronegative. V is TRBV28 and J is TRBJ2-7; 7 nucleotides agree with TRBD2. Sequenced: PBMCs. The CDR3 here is CASLLSGGEQYF. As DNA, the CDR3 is TGTGCCAGCCTCCTCTCGGGAGGCGAGCAGTACTTC. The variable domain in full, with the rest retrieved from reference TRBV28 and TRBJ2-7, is DVKVTQSSRYLVKRTGEKVFLECVQDMDHENMFWYRQDPGLGLRLIYFSYDVKMKEKGDIPEGYSVSREKKERFSLILESASTNQTSMYLCASLLSGGEQYFGPGTRLTVT.